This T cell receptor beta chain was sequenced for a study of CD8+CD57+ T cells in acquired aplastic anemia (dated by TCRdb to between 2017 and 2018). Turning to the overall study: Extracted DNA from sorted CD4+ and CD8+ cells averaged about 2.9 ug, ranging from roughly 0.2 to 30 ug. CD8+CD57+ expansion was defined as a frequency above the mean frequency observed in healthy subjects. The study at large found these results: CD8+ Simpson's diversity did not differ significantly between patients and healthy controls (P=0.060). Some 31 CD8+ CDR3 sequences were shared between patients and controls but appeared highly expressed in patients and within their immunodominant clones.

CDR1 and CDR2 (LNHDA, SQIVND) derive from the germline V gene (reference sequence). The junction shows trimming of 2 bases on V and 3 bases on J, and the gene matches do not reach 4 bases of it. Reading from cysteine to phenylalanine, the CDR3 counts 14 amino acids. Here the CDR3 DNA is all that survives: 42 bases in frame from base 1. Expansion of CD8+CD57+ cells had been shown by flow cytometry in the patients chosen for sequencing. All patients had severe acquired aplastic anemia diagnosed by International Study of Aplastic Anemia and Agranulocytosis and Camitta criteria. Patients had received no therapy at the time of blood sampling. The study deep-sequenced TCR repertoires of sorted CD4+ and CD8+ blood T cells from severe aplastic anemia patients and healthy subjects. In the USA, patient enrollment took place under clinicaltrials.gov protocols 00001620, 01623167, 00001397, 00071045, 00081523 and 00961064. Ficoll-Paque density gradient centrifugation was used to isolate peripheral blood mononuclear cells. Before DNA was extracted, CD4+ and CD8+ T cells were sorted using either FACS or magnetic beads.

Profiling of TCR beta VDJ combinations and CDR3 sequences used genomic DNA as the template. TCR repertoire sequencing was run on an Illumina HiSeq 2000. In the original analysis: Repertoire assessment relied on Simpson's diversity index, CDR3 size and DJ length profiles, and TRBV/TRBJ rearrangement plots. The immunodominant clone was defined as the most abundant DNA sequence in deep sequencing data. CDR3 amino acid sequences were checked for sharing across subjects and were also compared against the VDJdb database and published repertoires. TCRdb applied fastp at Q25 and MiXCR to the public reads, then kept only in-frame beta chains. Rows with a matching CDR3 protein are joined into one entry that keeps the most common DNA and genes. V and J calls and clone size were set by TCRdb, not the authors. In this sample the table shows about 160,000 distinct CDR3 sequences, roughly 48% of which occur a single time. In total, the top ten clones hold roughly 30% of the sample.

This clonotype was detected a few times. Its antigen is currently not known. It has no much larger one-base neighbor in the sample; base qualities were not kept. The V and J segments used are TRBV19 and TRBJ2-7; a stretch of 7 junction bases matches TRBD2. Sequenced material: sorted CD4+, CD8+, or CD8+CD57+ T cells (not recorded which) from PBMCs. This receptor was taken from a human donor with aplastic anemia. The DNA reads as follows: TGTGCCAGTAGTATACTGGGGGGGAGCTACGAGCAGTACTTC. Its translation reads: CASSILGGSYEQYF. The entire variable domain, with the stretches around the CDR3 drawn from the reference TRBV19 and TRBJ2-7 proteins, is DGGITQSPKYLFRKEGQNVTLSCEQNLNHDAMYWYRQDPGQGLRLIYYSQIVNDFQKGDIAEGYSVSREKKESFPLTVTSAQKNPTAFYLCASSILGGSYEQYFGPGTRLTVT.